Below are 27 T cell receptor beta chains sequenced from a single sample in a study of memory CD4+ T cells and cytomegalovirus serostatus (dated by TCRdb to between 2018 and 2020). Single viable CD3+CD4+CD8-CD45RO+ cells were sorted as memory CD4+ T cells on a FACSAria II. The method was the immunoSEQ multiplex PCR assay. TCRdb limited this immuneACCESS table to in-frame rearrangements with V and J called. A share of clones is missing; checked studies link under half to unresolved V genes, and the rest is unexplained. The sample table lists roughly 76,000 clones, approximately 78% of them with a count of one. The top ten hold 2.5% to 3% of the sample. The specimen sequenced was memory CD4+ T cells from blood. The receptors shown here come from an adult in good health and CMV-seropositive.

The V gene is TRBV7-6, the J gene TRBJ2-1; D is possibly TRBD2 (6 bases). CDR3 length equals 16 residues. V lost 5 bases to trimming and J lost 3 bases, with 17 bases between them. Germline assignment: CDR1 SGHVS and CDR2 FNYEAQ. CDR3 DNA sequence: TGTGCCAGCAGCCCCTTAGCGGCCCCTTACTACAATGAGCAGTTCTTC. It yields the protein CASSPLAAPYYNEQFF.

The chain recombines TRBV7-2 with TRBJ2-1, with a tentative D call TRBD2 (6 bases). The V end was cut by 5 bases, the J end by 3 bases, with 14 bases between. CDR1 is SGHTA and CDR2 is FQGNSA in the germline V gene. CDR3 length: 15 amino acids. The CDR3 loop reads CASSLPRRDYNEQFF. The DNA of the CDR3 is TGTGCCAGCAGCCTTCCCCGGCGGGACTACAATGAGCAGTTCTTC.

The V call is TRBV7-2, the J call TRBJ1-1; unclear D gene. CDR3 size: 14 residues. The ends were cut back, 3 bases at V and 0 bases at J, with 8 bases in the middle. Looked up from germline, CDR1 is SGHTA and CDR2 is FQGNSA. The CDR3 DNA is TGTGCCAGCAGCTTTACGACGGTGAACACTGAAGCTTTCTTT. It is translated as CASSFTTVNTEAFF.

The V and J genes are TRBV10-3 and TRBJ1-1; D gene ambiguous. Germline values: CDR1 ENHRY, CDR2 SYGVKD. Trimming shortened V by 0 bases and J by 1 base, and 9 bases separated the two germline ends. The CDR3 is 15 amino acids. The CDR3 protein is CAISESSQPNTEAFF. The CDR3 DNA sequence: TGTGCCATCAGTGAGTCGTCACAGCCGAACACTGAAGCTTTCTTT.

This clone showed up just a few times. The CDR3 DNA sequence: TGTGCCAGCATAGGTGGACAGCTTGGAAAAGCTTTCTTT. This translates into CASIGGQLGKAFF. The chain is built from TRBV2 and TRBJ1-1; weak D call: TRBD1 (6 bases). Trimming left V 7 bases short and J 9 bases short, with 18 bases between. Germline CDR1 reads SNHLY; CDR2 reads FYNNEI. There are 13 residues in the CDR3.

The chain combines TRBV5-1 with TRBJ1-4; 11 bases map to TRBD1. Germline values: CDR1 SGHRS, CDR2 YFSETQ. CDR3 length: 15 amino acids. The trim removed 4 bases at V and 8 bases at J, leaving 7 bases unmatched. In DNA form, the CDR3 reads TGCGCCAGCAGCAGGACAGGGGGCGGCGGAGAAAAACTGTTTTTT. This sequence encodes CASSRTGGGGEKLFF.

This chain joins TRBV7-2 and TRBJ1-3; D is ambiguous. Trimming took off 5 bases at V and 0 bases at J, with 23 bases between the two ends. Per the germline V gene, CDR1 is SGHTA and CDR2 is FQGNSA. CDR3 size: 19 residues. CDR3 nucleotides: TGTGCCAGCAGCCCGATAATCGGTGGCGGATGGTTCTCTGGAAACACCATATATTTT. It translates to CASSPIIGGGWFSGNTIYF.

V and J are TRBV6-6 and TRBJ1-2, with 10 bases fitting TRBD1. CDR1 and CDR2 (germline): MNHNY, SVGAGI (reference sequence). The CDR3 consists of 15 residues. V gave up 5 bases and J gave up 7 bases; unmatched junction bases: 10. The CDR3 DNA sequence: TGTGCCAGCAGTGGGCCCGGGACAGGGGATGGTGGCTACACCTTC. Translating it yields CASSGPGTGDGGYTF.

This clone was recorded once. The chain couples TRBV6-5 to TRBJ1-6, with D uncertain. The CDR3 is 15 residues long. Germline assignment: CDR1 MNHEY and CDR2 SVGAGI. Between the trimmed V and J ends, which lost 4 bases and 3 bases, there was a span of 10 bases. The CDR3 is CASSSTAYYNSPLHF. CDR3 sequence (DNA): TGTGCCAGCAGTTCTACAGCCTACTATAATTCACCCCTCCACTTT.

This chain joins TRBV9 and TRBJ1-1, with unresolved D. The germline gives CDR1 SGDLS, CDR2 YYNGEE. V was clipped by 7 bases and J by 4 bases, with 14 bases between them. The CDR3 consists of 13 residues. As DNA, the CDR3 is TGTGCCAGCTCCGGAGTCCTGAGCACTGAAGCTTTCTTT. Protein: CASSGVLSTEAFF.

The J gene is TRBJ1-5, the V gene TRBV2; no firm D call. From germline, CDR1 is SNHLY and CDR2 FYNNEI. Trimming pared 6 bases from V and 0 bases from J, leaving 18 bases between. This CDR3 spans 17 amino acids. This CDR3 reads CASSLMGRHPSNQPQHF. CDR3 DNA: TGTGCCAGCAGCCTTATGGGCAGGCACCCTAGCAATCAGCCCCAGCATTTT.

The chain carries TRBV19 and TRBJ1-5, with D possibly TRBD1 on 5 matching bases. The V end lost 6 bases, the J end lost 0 bases, and 18 bases lay between the germline ends. The CDR3 length is 17 residues. Per the germline V gene, CDR1 is LNHDA and CDR2 is SQIVND (reference sequence). The CDR3 nucleotides are TGTGCCAGTAGGGCGGGGGGGGACGCCTATAGCAATCAGCCCCAGCATTTT. This translates into CASRAGGDAYSNQPQHF.

The chain recombines TRBV30 with TRBJ1-1; TRBD1 matches at 10 bases. Germline values: CDR1 GTSNPN, CDR2 SVGIG (reference sequence). Trimming took 4 bases from V and 6 from J; bases not matched to a gene: 5. The CDR3 sequence is 13 residues long. This CDR3 reads CAWTRDRGAEAFF. In nucleotides, the CDR3 is TGTGCCTGGACCCGGGACAGGGGAGCTGAAGCTTTCTTT.

This rearrangement joins TRBV2 to TRBJ1-2, with D possibly TRBD1 on 5 matching bases. The CDR3 spans 13 residues. The V and J ends lost 2 bases and 6 bases respectively, with 10 bases between them. CDR1 and CDR2 (germline): SNHLY, FYNNEI. CDR3 nucleotide sequence: TGTGCCAGCAGTGAACAGGGTAGGGATGGCTACACCTTC. It is translated as CASSEQGRDGYTF.

This clone was seen a few times. The chain links TRBV5-1 to TRBJ1-1, with D hard to call. Germline CDR1 and CDR2: SGHRS and YFSETQ. This CDR3 has 13 amino acids. V lost 4 bases to trimming and J lost 3 bases, with 10 bases between them. The CDR3 DNA reads as TGCGCCAGCAGCCGAGGCGGCGACACTGAAGCTTTCTTT. Encoded protein: CASSRGGDTEAFF.

The rearrangement links TRBV5-5 to TRBJ2-3; D is unclear. V was clipped by 4 bases and J by 5 bases, with 8 bases between them. This CDR3 comprises 12 residues. The germline CDR1 and CDR2 sequences are SGHKS and YYEKEE (reference sequence). The CDR3 bases are TGTGCCAGCAGCATAAAGAGAGATACGCAGTATTTT. As protein: CASSIKRDTQYF.

This clone was recorded once. This chain uses TRBV5-4 with TRBJ1-2; 7 nucleotides align to TRBD1. The germline CDR1 and CDR2 sequences are SGHNT and YYREEE (reference sequence). CDR3 length: 17 residues. The V and J ends lost 4 bases and 0 bases, in that order; junction bases with no gene match: 12. DNA for the CDR3: TGTGCCAGCAGCCCCCCCCCGACAGGGTACCCTAACTATGGCTACACCTTC. This translates into CASSPPPTGYPNYGYTF.

This chain uses TRBV15 with TRBJ1-2; TRBD1 is a possible D gene (6 bases). The germline CDR1 and CDR2 sequences are LNHNV and YYDKDF (reference sequence). The CDR3 length is 14 residues. The ends were cut back, 0 bases at V and 7 bases at J, with 12 bases in the middle. The DNA of the CDR3 is TGTGCCACCAGCAGAGATGCTTCAGGGGTTGGCTACACCTTC. This sequence encodes CATSRDASGVGYTF.

The chain carries TRBV21-1 and TRBJ2-1; the table's D call of TRBD1 was not tested on the DNA. TRBV21-1 is labeled a pseudogene. This CDR3 region has 16 residues. The CDR3 nucleotides are TGTGCCAGCAGCAAAGAACCAGGGGGCGAGTCCGGTGAGCAGTTCTTC. Translating gives CASSKEPGGESGEQFF.

The gene calls are TRBV18 and TRBJ1-2, with 7 bases lining up with TRBD1. The germline V gene encodes CDR1 KGHSH and CDR2 LQKENI. Trimming removed 3 bases from V and 1 base from J; junction bases left unmatched: 5. This CDR3 has 15 residues. The CDR3 nucleotides read TGTGCCAGCTCACCGGAGACAGGGATTAACTATGGCTACACCTTC. Translating it yields CASSPETGINYGYTF.

This chain uses TRBV6-9 with TRBJ1-1; TRBD1 aligns across 7 bases. The CDR3 is 15 residues long. Germline V lookup: CDR1 MNHGY, CDR2 SVAAGI. With V trimmed by 1 base and J by 1 base, 3 bases remained unmatched. CDR3 sequence reads: CASSYYRTGNTEAFF. The CDR3 DNA reads as TGTGCCAGCAGTTATTATAGGACAGGGAACACTGAAGCTTTCTTT.

The J gene is TRBJ2-5, the V gene TRBV5-1, with a weak D call TRBD2 (6 bases). The CDR3 is made up of 14 amino acids. Per germline, CDR1 SGHRS and CDR2 YFSETQ. V lost 4 bases to trimming and J lost 1 base, with 11 bases between them. DNA of the CDR3: TGCGCCAGCAGCCCTACTAGCAGCCAAGAGACCCAGTACTTC. It encodes CASSPTSSQETQYF.

This chain joins TRBV11-2 and TRBJ2-7; maybe TRBD2 (6 bases). Germline V gene lookup returns CDR1 SGHAT and CDR2 FQNNGV. The CDR3 covers 14 residues. V was cut by 4 bases and J by 2 bases, with 12 bases left in between. CDR3 protein: CASSSGSEPYEQYV. The CDR3 bases are TGTGCCAGCAGCTCCGGGAGCGAGCCCTACGAGCAGTACGTC.

In this sample, this clone turned up once. This rearrangement joins TRBV5-1 to TRBJ2-2; a weak D match, TRBD2 (5 bases). The CDR3 consists of 15 residues. V was clipped by 0 bases and J by 4 bases, with 10 bases between them. Germline values: CDR1 SGHRS, CDR2 YFSETQ. The DNA for the CDR3 is TGCGCCAGCAGCTTGGACGGGGTGAGCACCGGGGAGCTGTTTTTT. Translating it yields CASSLDGVSTGELFF.

The rearrangement uses TRBV27 and TRBJ1-5, with D possibly being TRBD1 (6 bases). V dropped 4 bases and J dropped 2 bases, with 15 bases sitting between them. This CDR3 has 16 residues. Germline CDR1 and CDR2: MNHEY and SMNVEV (reference sequence). The CDR3 DNA sequence: TGTGCCAGCAGTTCGAACAGGGTGATAGGCAATCAGCCCCAGCATTTT. As protein: CASSSNRVIGNQPQHF.

This sequence joins TRBV7-2 and TRBJ2-5, with D tentatively TRBD2 (6 bases). V shed 1 base and J shed 6 bases, with 9 bases lying between them. The CDR3 sequence is 13 residues long. The germline CDR1 and CDR2 sequences are SGHTA and FQGNSA. The DNA of the CDR3 is TGTGCCAGCAGCTTAGGAGGGAGGAAGACCCAGTACTTC. Protein sequence: CASSLGGRKTQYF. Full variable domain (missing parts from reference TRBV7-2 and TRBJ2-5): GAGVSQSPSNKVTEKGKDVELRCDPISGHTALYWYRQSLGQGLEFLIYFQGNSAPDKSGLPSDRFSAERTGGSVSTLTIQRTQQEDSAVYLCASSLGGRKTQYFGPGTRLLVL.

The chain links TRBV11-2 to TRBJ2-7; the match to TRBD2 covers 12 bases. With V trimmed by 5 bases and J by 4 bases, 18 bases remained unmatched. There are 19 residues in the CDR3. Germline lookup yields CDR1 SGHAT and CDR2 FQNNGV. In nucleotides, the CDR3 is TGTGCCAGCAGCCTTTCCGGGGCTAGCGGGGGGGCTTTTCGATACGAGCAGTACTTC. Translating it yields CASSLSGASGGAFRYEQYF.